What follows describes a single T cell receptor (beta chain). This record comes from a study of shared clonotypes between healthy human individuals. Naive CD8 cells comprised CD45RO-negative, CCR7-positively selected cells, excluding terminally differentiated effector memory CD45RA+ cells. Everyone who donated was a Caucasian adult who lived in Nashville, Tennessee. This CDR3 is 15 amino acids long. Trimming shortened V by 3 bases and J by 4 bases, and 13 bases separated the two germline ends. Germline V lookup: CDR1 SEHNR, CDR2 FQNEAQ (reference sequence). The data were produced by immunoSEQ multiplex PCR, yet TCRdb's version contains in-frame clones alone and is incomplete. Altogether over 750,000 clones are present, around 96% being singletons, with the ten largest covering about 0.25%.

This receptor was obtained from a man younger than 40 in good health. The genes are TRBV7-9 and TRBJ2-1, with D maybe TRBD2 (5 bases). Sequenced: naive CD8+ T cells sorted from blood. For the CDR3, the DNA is TGTGCCAGCAGCTTGAGGGCCGGGATTTACAATGAGCAGTTCTTC. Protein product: CASSLRAGIYNEQFF. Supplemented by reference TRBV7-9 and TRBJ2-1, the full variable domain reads DTGVSQNPRHKITKRGQNVTFRCDPISEHNRLYWYRQTLGQGPEFLTYFQNEAQLEKSRLLSDRFSAERPKGSFSTLEIQRTEQGDSAMYLCASSLRAGIYNEQFFGPGTRLTVL.